These 24 T cell receptor beta chains share one sample of origin, sequenced in a study of T-cell reconstitution after alpha-beta-depleted transplantation in children. It was with unique molecular identifiers that the TCRbeta library was prepared. TCRdb reprocessed the PCR reads via MiXCR and lists one record per CDR3 protein. The sample gives about 460,000 distinct CDR3 sequences, more than 9% of which show up once; around 2% is in the top ten. Source: PBMCs, taken before TCRalphabeta/CD19-depleted stem cell transplant. These receptors came from a child under 10 years old with inherited bone marrow failure, due to receive a stem cell transplant.

This clonotype occurred many times. The genes are TRBV25-1 and TRBJ2-5, with D possibly being TRBD1 (6 bases). Germline CDR1 is MGHDK and CDR2 is SYGVNS. V lost 7 bases and J 3 bases, leaving 12 bases between the germline ends. CDR3 size: 13 residues. Here the CDR3 reads CASNVPGEETQYF. The CDR3 bases are TGTGCCAGCAATGTCCCAGGGGAAGAGACCCAGTACTTC. The complete variable domain, with remaining parts taken from reference TRBV25-1 and TRBJ2-5, reads EADIYQTPRYLVIGTGKKITLECSQTMGHDKMYWYQQDPGMELHLIHYSYGVNSTEKGDLSSESTVSRIRTEHFPLTLESARPSHTSQYLCASNVPGEETQYFGPGTRLLVL.

This clonotype was detected many times. The chain couples TRBV10-3 to TRBJ2-7; 9 bases align to TRBD1. Germline loops: CDR1 ENHRY, CDR2 SYGVKD. The V gene end was trimmed by 2 bases and the J gene end by 3 bases; junction bases not matched to a gene: 14. This CDR3 is built from 18 residues. In DNA, the CDR3 is TGTGCCATCAGTGAGAGTAGTACCGGGACAGGGTCGTTCTACGAGCAGTACTTC. Its protein is CAISESSTGTGSFYEQYF.

There are many counts of this clonotype. V usage is TRBV28 and J usage is TRBJ2-1; a weak D match, TRBD2 (6 bases). Per the germline V gene, CDR1 is MDHEN and CDR2 is SYDVKM. Trimming stripped 8 bases from V and 2 bases from J, with 16 bases between. This CDR3 region has 15 residues. The CDR3 reads CASGLSGLTYNEQFF. The CDR3 bases are TGTGCCAGCGGCCTATCAGGACTAACCTACAATGAGCAGTTCTTC.

This clonotype came up many times. The J gene is TRBJ1-5, the V gene TRBV6-2 or TRBV6-3; 9 bases match TRBD1. J gave up 2 bases and V 6 bases, and 5 bases lay outside the gene matches. Looked up from germline, CDR1 is MNHEY and CDR2 is SVGEGT. The CDR3 is 15 residues long. The CDR3 nucleotides are TGTGCCAGCAGCCGGACAGGGGAAGGCAATCAGCCCCAGCATTTT. Its translation: CASSRTGEGNQPQHF.

The chain employs TRBV5-1 and TRBJ2-7, with D possibly called TRBD1 or TRBD2 (6 bases each). With 4 bases removed from V and 7 bases from J, the gap between germline ends came to 18 bases. CDR1 and CDR2 from the germline V gene are SGHRS and YFSETQ. The CDR3 extends over 14 amino acids. CDR3 amino acids: CASSEDGGGDEQYF. The CDR3 coding sequence is TGCGCCAGCAGCGAAGACGGGGGCGGCGATGAGCAGTACTTC.

As to this clonotype: Here the CDR3 omits its conserved ending phenylalanine or tryptophan, so a read error is the likely source. The V and J genes are TRBV27 and TRBJ2-1; the D is unclear. The CDR3 has 15 amino acids. Trimming cost V 3 bases and J 0 bases, with 9 bases left between them. CDR1 is MNHEY and CDR2 is SMNVEV in the germline V gene (reference sequence). CDR3 in DNA: TGTGCCAGCAGTTTGGACCAGGACTCCTACAATGAGCAGTTCTCC. Translated: CASSLDQDSYNEQFS.

This clonotype was seen at least ten times. The chain links TRBV12-3 or TRBV12-4 to TRBJ2-7; TRBD1 matches 7 bases. The CDR3 totals 14 residues. The V segment lost 11 bases and the J segment 0 bases; nucleotides outside the gene matches: 10. For the CDR3, the DNA is TGTGCCTCTCCAGGGGGACGGAGCTCCTACGAGCAGTACTTC. It encodes CASPGGRSSYEQYF.

In this sample, this clonotype turned up many times. The chain has TRBV7-8 and TRBJ2-1, with 10 bases that match TRBD2. V lost 1 base to trimming and J lost 6 bases; unmatched junction nucleotides: 3. Germline CDR1 reads SGHVS; CDR2 reads FQNEAQ. CDR3 length equals 15 residues. CDR3 DNA sequence: TGTGCCAGCAGCTTAGACCTAGCGGGAGTCAATGAGCAGTTCTTC. As protein: CASSLDLAGVNEQFF.

This clonotype was seen only a few times. CDR3: CASRPGGRGEQFF. The CDR3 DNA follows: TGTGCCAGCAGACCAGGGGGCAGGGGTGAGCAGTTCTTC. V is TRBV28 and J is TRBJ2-1; 8 bases align to TRBD1. The CDR3 sequence is 13 residues long. Per the germline V gene, CDR1 is MDHEN and CDR2 is SYDVKM. J was trimmed by 9 bases and V by 6 bases; bases with no gene match: 7.

This clonotype was seen repeatedly, ten times or more. The chain is built from TRBV6-5 and TRBJ2-3; no definite D call. V was clipped by 2 bases and J by 0 bases, with 6 bases between them. Germline lookup yields CDR1 MNHEY and CDR2 SVGAGI. The CDR3 is 14 residues long. The CDR3 here is CASSYGLSTDTQYF. The CDR3 DNA reads as TGTGCCAGCAGTTACGGGCTAAGCACAGATACGCAGTATTTT.

This clonotype was counted ten times or more. The chain links TRBV20-1 to TRBJ1-2, with D possibly being TRBD1 (5 bases). CDR1 is DFQATT and CDR2 is SNEGSKA in the germline V gene (reference sequence). The ends were cut back, 4 bases at V and 4 bases at J, with 10 bases in the middle. This CDR3 spans 12 amino acids. The CDR3 here is CSAMDGAYGYTF. CDR3 bases: TGCAGTGCTATGGATGGGGCCTATGGCTACACCTTC.

This clonotype was detected many times. CDR3 in DNA: TGCGCCAGCAGCTTGCCCCTCACTCGGGGTTGGGATGAGCAGTTCTTC. Amino acids: CASSLPLTRGWDEQFF. The gene calls are TRBV5-1 and TRBJ2-1, with D possibly being TRBD2 (5 bases). The CDR3 runs to 16 residues. V lost 1 base to trimming and J lost 8 bases, with 19 bases between them. Looked up from germline, CDR1 is SGHRS and CDR2 is YFSETQ. The full variable domain, in which reference TRBV5-1 and TRBJ2-1 provide the parts outside the CDR3, is KAGVTQTPRYLIKTRGQQVTLSCSPISGHRSVSWYQQTPGQGLQFLFEYFSETQRNKGNFPGRFSGRQFSNSRSEMNVSTLELGDSALYLCASSLPLTRGWDEQFFGPGTRLTVL.

The chain couples TRBV20-1 to TRBJ2-6; D not certain. From germline, CDR1 is DFQATT and CDR2 SNEGSKA (reference sequence). The V end was cut by 3 bases, the J end by 2 bases, with 8 bases between. There are 14 residues in the CDR3. The CDR3 sequence: CSARGQPGANVLTF. Here the CDR3 DNA reads TGCAGTGCTAGGGGTCAGCCTGGGGCCAACGTCCTGACTTTC.

This clonotype was observed many times. This chain links TRBV18 with TRBJ1-5; D is possibly TRBD1 (5 bases). This CDR3 region has 13 residues. V was pared by 1 base and J by 4 bases, with 5 bases between. Germline values: CDR1 KGHSH, CDR2 LQKENI. CDR3 coding DNA: TGTGCCAGCTCACCACAGGGGAATCAGCCCCAGCATTTT. It is translated as CASSPQGNQPQHF.

As to this clonotype: A read error may explain this, as a much larger clone is one base away. CDR3 coding DNA: TGCGCCAGCAGCCAAGTTGAGGCCGAGGAGCTGTTCTTC. Translation gives CASSQVEAEELFF. This chain uses TRBV4-3 with TRBJ2-1, with D unresolved. The CDR3 consists of 13 residues. Germline assignment: CDR1 LGHNA and CDR2 YSLEER.

A word on this clonotype: A much larger clone differs by one base, so this may be a read error. The CDR3 here is CVSSQGTRGPTGELFF. In DNA form, the CDR3 reads TGTGTCAGCAGCCAAGGGACCAGGGGGCCCACCGGGGAGCTGTTTTTT. The chain couples TRBV4-2 to TRBJ2-2, with 8 nucleotides matching TRBD1. In germline, CDR1 is LGHNA, CDR2 YNFKEQ. CDR3 size: 16 residues.

Ten or more counts support this clonotype. This chain links TRBV29-1 with TRBJ1-2; maybe TRBD1 (5 bases). This CDR3 has 12 amino acids. CDR1 SQVTM and CDR2 ANQGSEA come from the germline V gene. Trimming took 5 bases from V and 4 from J, leaving 11 bases between them. CDR3 sequence reads: CSVRRGSYGYTF. In DNA, the CDR3 is TGCAGCGTTAGGCGGGGCAGCTATGGCTACACCTTC.

The sample holds a few counts of this clonotype. The gene calls are TRBV11-2 and TRBJ2-2; D might be TRBD1 or TRBD2, each matching 6 bases. V was shortened by 2 bases and J by 7 bases, with 17 bases between the two germline ends. The CDR3 has 16 residues. Germline CDR1 is SGHAT and CDR2 is FQNNGV. This CDR3 is CASSLRPTGAHGELFF. As DNA, the CDR3 is TGTGCCAGCAGCTTAAGACCCACGGGGGCCCACGGGGAGCTGTTTTTT.

At least ten counts were recorded for this clonotype. The chain is built from TRBV7-2 and TRBJ2-3; D not certain. Per germline, CDR1 SGHTA and CDR2 FQGNSA. Trimming pared 3 bases from V and 3 bases from J, leaving 10 bases between. CDR3 size: 14 residues. CDR3 DNA sequence: TGTGCCAGCAGCTTCTATGTTCGTACAGATACGCAGTATTTT. Translated, it gives CASSFYVRTDTQYF.

Ten or more counts support this clonotype. The chain has TRBV7-9 and TRBJ2-5; D is undetermined. Germline CDR1 SEHNR, CDR2 FQNEAQ (reference sequence). CDR3 length: 13 amino acids. Trimming took 3 bases from V and 1 from J, leaving 6 bases between them. CDR3 protein: CASSFAAQETQYF. The CDR3 DNA is TGTGCCAGCAGCTTCGCGGCCCAAGAGACCCAGTACTTC. Together with reference TRBV7-9 and TRBJ2-5, the CDR3 gives the full variable domain: DTGVSQNPRHKITKRGQNVTFRCDPISEHNRLYWYRQTLGQGPEFLTYFQNEAQLEKSRLLSDRFSAERPKGSFSTLEIQRTEQGDSAMYLCASSFAAQETQYFGPGTRLLVL.

The chain combines TRBV2 with TRBJ2-2; 9 bases match TRBD2. CDR1 and CDR2 (germline): SNHLY, FYNNEI. Trimming cost V 7 bases and J 4 bases; bases outside gene matches: 7. The CDR3 loop spans 15 amino acids. The CDR3 DNA is TGTGCCAGCATGGGGCGGGAGGGCCGCACCGGGGAGCTGTTTTTT. Its translation is CASMGREGRTGELFF.

This clonotype occurred many times. V gene TRBV11-2 combines with J gene TRBJ2-3; 10 bases map to TRBD1. Germline values: CDR1 SGHAT, CDR2 FQNNGV. The CDR3 sequence is 18 residues long. Unmatched junction bases numbered 11, after V lost 2 bases and J lost 3 bases. The CDR3 sequence is CASSLNPPGQGWTDTQYF. CDR3 coding DNA: TGTGCCAGCAGCTTAAATCCACCGGGACAGGGGTGGACAGATACGCAGTATTTT.

This clonotype was detected ten times or more. The rearrangement links TRBV6-1 to TRBJ2-1; the match to TRBD2 covers 13 bases. CDR1 is MNHNS, CDR2 SASEGT, per germline. This CDR3 is 17 amino acids long. Trimming at V came to 4 bases and at J to 2 bases, leaving 5 bases not matched to a gene. CDR3 coding DNA: TGTGCCAGCAGTGCGGCCGGGACTAGCGGGGCCTACAATGAGCAGTTCTTC. Its translation is CASSAAGTSGAYNEQFF.

With respect to this clonotype: The CDR3 ends on some other residue instead of the conserved phenylalanine or tryptophan, so this is likely a read error. J is TRBJ2-7 and V is TRBV4-1; TRBD2 aligns across 9 bases. The CDR3 has 20 residues. In germline, CDR1 is MGHRA, CDR2 YSYEKL. V was pared by 3 bases and J by 5 bases, with 23 bases of the junction left unmatched. CDR3 protein: CASSHPRPGASGTLEHEQYL. The CDR3 region has the DNA TGCGCCAGCAGCCACCCAAGACCGGGGGCTAGCGGGACCCTAGAACACGAGCAGTACCTC.